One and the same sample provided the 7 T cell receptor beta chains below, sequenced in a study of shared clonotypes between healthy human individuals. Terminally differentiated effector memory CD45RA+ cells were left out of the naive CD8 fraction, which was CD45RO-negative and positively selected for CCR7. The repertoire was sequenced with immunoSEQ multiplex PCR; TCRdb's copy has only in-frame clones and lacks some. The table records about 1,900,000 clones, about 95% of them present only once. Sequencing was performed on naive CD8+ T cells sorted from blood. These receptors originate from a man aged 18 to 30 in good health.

The CDR3 loop is CASSDGTGPNTEAFF. DNA for the CDR3: TGTGCCAGCAGCGACGGGACAGGCCCGAACACTGAAGCTTTCTTT. The chain couples TRBV9 to TRBJ1-1; 8 nucleotides agree with TRBD1. The CDR3 runs 15 residues. The junction had 5 bases not matched to a gene; V was cut back by 3 bases and J by 1 base. CDR1 is SGDLS, CDR2 YYNGEE, per germline.

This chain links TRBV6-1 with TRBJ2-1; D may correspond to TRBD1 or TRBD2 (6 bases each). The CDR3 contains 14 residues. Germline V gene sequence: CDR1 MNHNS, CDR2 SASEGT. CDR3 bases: TGTGCTTTGCGGGTCAAGGGGGGTTACAATGAGCAGTTCTTC. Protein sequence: CALRVKGGYNEQFF.

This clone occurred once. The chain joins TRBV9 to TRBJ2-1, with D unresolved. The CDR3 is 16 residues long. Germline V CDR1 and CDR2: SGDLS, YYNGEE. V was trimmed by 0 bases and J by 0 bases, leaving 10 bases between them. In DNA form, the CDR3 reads TGTGCCAGCAGCGTAGCTCGGGTGAGCTCCTACAATGAGCAGTTCTTC. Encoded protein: CASSVARVSSYNEQFF.

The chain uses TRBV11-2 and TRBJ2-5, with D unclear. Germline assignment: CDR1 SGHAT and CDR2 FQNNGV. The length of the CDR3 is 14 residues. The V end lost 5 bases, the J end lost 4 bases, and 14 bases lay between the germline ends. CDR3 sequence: CASSQTLVGETQYF. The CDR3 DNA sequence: TGTGCCAGCAGCCAAACCCTTGTCGGAGAGACCCAGTACTTC.

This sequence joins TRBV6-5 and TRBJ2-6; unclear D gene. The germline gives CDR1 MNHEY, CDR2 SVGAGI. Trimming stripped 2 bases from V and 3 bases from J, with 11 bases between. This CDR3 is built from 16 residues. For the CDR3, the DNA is TGTGCCAGCAGTTACACCCAGGCGAATGGGGCCAACGTCCTGACTTTC. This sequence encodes CASSYTQANGANVLTF.

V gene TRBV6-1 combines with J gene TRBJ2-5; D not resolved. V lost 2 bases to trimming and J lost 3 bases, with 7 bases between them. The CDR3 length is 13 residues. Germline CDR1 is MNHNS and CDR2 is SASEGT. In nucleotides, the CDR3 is TGTGCCAGCAGTGAACCCCTCAAAGAGACCCAGTACTTC. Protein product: CASSEPLKETQYF.

The CDR3 here is CASSQVSGIIQYF. CDR3 coding DNA: TGTGCCAGCAGCCAAGTTTCAGGGATAATACAGTACTTC. The chain combines TRBV14 with TRBJ2-7, with D maybe TRBD1 (5 bases). V shed 1 base and J shed 10 bases, with 14 bases lying between them. The CDR3 has 13 amino acids. Per the germline V gene, CDR1 is SGHDN and CDR2 is FVKESK.